Following are 12 T cell receptor beta chains from one sample sequenced in a study of TIL therapy for anti-PD-1-resistant metastatic lung cancer. Time point here: pre-treatment sample, taken before nivolumab and TIL therapy. Sequencing used immunoSEQ v3. Repertoires were generated with immunoSEQ multiplex PCR, while TCRdb's copy carries only in-frame clones and drops some. The sample carries more than 20,000 clones, just over 70% recorded once. Sequencing was performed on blood, taken at baseline. The receptors were sampled from a person aged 25-85 years with non-small cell lung cancer.

The V gene is TRBV5-1, the J gene TRBJ1-1; D not certain. The V and J ends lost 4 bases and 5 bases respectively, with 12 bases between them. There are 13 residues in the CDR3. Germline loops: CDR1 SGHRS, CDR2 YFSETQ. The CDR3 spells CASSKKKDTEAFF. As DNA, the CDR3 is TGCGCCAGCAGCAAAAAAAAGGATACTGAAGCTTTCTTT.

The rearrangement joins TRBV11-3 to TRBJ2-1; 12 bases are shared with TRBD2. CDR1 is SGHNT and CDR2 is YENEEA in the germline V gene. This CDR3 has 17 amino acids. With V trimmed by 0 bases and J by 2 bases, 2 bases remained unmatched. CDR3 DNA sequence: TGTGCCAGCAGCTTAGAACTAGCGGGAGGCACCTACAATGAGCAGTTCTTC. This translates into CASSLELAGGTYNEQFF.

V is TRBV3-1 (or the pseudogene TRBV3-2) and J is TRBJ2-5; 7 positions match TRBD2. V lost 4 bases to trimming and J lost 4 bases; unmatched junction nucleotides: 9. The CDR3 consists of 15 residues. The germline V gene encodes CDR1 LGHDT and CDR2 YNNKEL (reference sequence). The CDR3 bases are TGTGCCAGCAGCCTCCCAGTGGGCGGGGGAGAGACCCAGTACTTC. This translates into CASSLPVGGGETQYF.

The V and J genes are TRBV7-6 and TRBJ2-1, with TRBD2 matching over 10 bases. Looked up from germline, CDR1 is SGHVS and CDR2 is FNYEAQ. J gave up 5 bases and V 0 bases, and 10 bases lay outside the gene matches. The CDR3 has 18 residues. For the CDR3, the DNA is TGTGCCAGCAGCTTAGCAGTAGCGGGAGGCCATATAAACAATGAGCAGTTCTTC. Translating gives CASSLAVAGGHINNEQFF. The complete variable domain, with remaining parts taken from reference TRBV7-6 and TRBJ2-1, reads GAGVSQSPRYKVTKRGQDVALRCDPISGHVSLYWYRQALGQGPEFLTYFNYEAQQDKSGLPNDRFSAERPEGSISTLTIQRTEQRDSAMYRCASSLAVAGGHINNEQFFGPGTRLTVL.

The rearrangement joins TRBV11-2 to TRBJ1-1, with 9 bases fitting TRBD1. CDR3 length: 15 residues. With 5 bases clipped from V and 1 base from J, the junction kept 5 bases outside the gene matches. Per the germline V gene, CDR1 is SGHAT and CDR2 is FQNNGV. The CDR3, as DNA: TGTGCCAGCAGCCCAGGGACAGGGCAGAACACTGAAGCTTTCTTT. This sequence encodes CASSPGTGQNTEAFF. Looking up the rest from reference TRBV11-2 and TRBJ1-1 gives the full variable domain: EAGVAQSPRYKIIEKRQSVAFWCNPISGHATLYWYQQILGQGPKLLIQFQNNGVVDDSQLPKDRFSAERLKGVDSTLKIQPAKLEDSAVYLCASSPGTGQNTEAFFGQGTRLTVV.

V gene TRBV7-2 combines with J gene TRBJ1-1, with D uncertain. V gave up 2 bases and J gave up 0 bases, with 10 bases separating them. The CDR3 totals 15 residues. Germline CDR1 SGHTA, CDR2 FQGNSA. For the CDR3, the DNA is TGTGCCAGCAGCTTACTCCCAGTAATGAACACTGAAGCTTTCTTT. Translating gives CASSLLPVMNTEAFF.

The chain uses TRBV24-1 and TRBJ2-5; 8 bases are shared with TRBD1. The ends lost 3 bases at V and 5 bases at J; junction bases unmatched: 10. There are 16 residues in the CDR3. Germline-derived CDR1 and CDR2 are KGHDR and SFDVKD. CDR3: CATSDPLQGAGETQYF. DNA for the CDR3: TGTGCCACCAGTGATCCCCTTCAGGGGGCAGGGGAGACCCAGTACTTC.

The chain carries TRBV27 and TRBJ1-4; TRBD1 aligns across 7 bases. V lost 5 bases to trimming and J lost 0 bases; unmatched junction nucleotides: 6. The CDR3 sequence is 16 residues long. The germline gives CDR1 MNHEY, CDR2 SMNVEV (reference sequence). The CDR3 DNA reads as TGTGCCAGCAGTCCACAGGGGATTGCAACTAATGAAAAACTGTTTTTT. Translating it yields CASSPQGIATNEKLFF.

The gene calls are TRBV5-1 and TRBJ1-4; 8 nucleotides match TRBD1. Germline values: CDR1 SGHRS, CDR2 YFSETQ. Unmatched junction bases numbered 9, after V lost 7 bases and J lost 7 bases. The length of the CDR3 is 14 residues. CDR3 protein: CASAPGTGGEKLFF. The DNA of the CDR3 is TGCGCCAGCGCACCCGGAACAGGGGGTGAAAAACTGTTTTTT. The entire variable domain, with the rest obtained from reference TRBV5-1 and TRBJ1-4, is as follows: KAGVTQTPRYLIKTRGQQVTLSCSPISGHRSVSWYQQTPGQGLQFLFEYFSETQRNKGNFPGRFSGRQFSNSRSEMNVSTLELGDSALYLCASAPGTGGEKLFFGSGTQLSVL.

This clone was seen just once. The V call is TRBV27, the J call TRBJ2-5; TRBD1 matches 8 bases. V trimming: 5 bases; J trimming: 5 bases; junction bases outside the gene matches: 13. Germline CDR1 is MNHEY and CDR2 is SMNVEV (reference sequence). The CDR3 has 16 amino acids. DNA for the CDR3: TGTGCCAGCAGTCACGGCAGGGGGCGCGGGTTGGAGACCCAGTACTTC. Protein sequence: CASSHGRGRGLETQYF.

The chain joins TRBV9 to TRBJ1-6; no clear D. The CDR3 runs 15 residues. Trimming stripped 4 bases from V and 9 bases from J, with 17 bases between. Germline CDR1 reads SGDLS; CDR2 reads YYNGEE. Here the CDR3 reads CASSPRTDLGSPLHF. For the CDR3, the DNA is TGTGCCAGCAGCCCCCGGACGGACCTCGGTTCACCCCTCCACTTT.

J is TRBJ2-7 and V is TRBV6-5, with D unresolved. Germline V CDR1 and CDR2: MNHEY, SVGAGI. The CDR3 spans 13 residues. V was cut by 0 bases and J by 5 bases, with 8 bases left in between. The CDR3 is CASSYSRANEQYF. The DNA of the CDR3 is TGTGCCAGCAGTTACTCTCGTGCGAACGAGCAGTACTTC.